The present T cell receptor (beta chain) was sequenced within a study of identical twins. Unique molecular identifiers were present on the cDNA, and a universal primer site came from template switching. MiXCR, run by TCRdb on the 5' RACE reads, gives a single entry per CDR3 protein. Among 150,000 or so distinct CDR3 sequences listed, 3% to 4% were seen once. The CDR3 is 13 amino acids. Germline V gene lookup returns CDR1 SGHTA and CDR2 FQGNSA. The junction had 5 bases not matched to a gene; V was cut back by 5 bases and J by 6 bases. This clonotype came up many times. The TCR was taken from a man between 18 and 29 years old in good health. The sample was memory T cells sorted from blood. V gene TRBV7-2 combines with J gene TRBJ2-7; 9 nucleotides agree with TRBD1. The CDR3 coding sequence is TGTGCCAGCAGCCGGGACAGGGTCGCCGAGCAGTACTTC. It specifies CASSRDRVAEQYF.